Listed below are T cell receptor beta chains from one sample, sequenced in a study of T cells after posttransplantation cyclophosphamide. Produced via immunoSEQ multiplex PCR; TCRdb's table is partial and in-frame only. The sample yields 15,000 to 20,000 clones, 85% seen once. This specimen consisted of PBMCs, obtained after allogeneic stem cell transplant with calcineurin inhibitor and methotrexate. The receptors were sampled from a female patient aged 18-30 years who received an allogeneic stem cell transplant from an unrelated donor, was CMV-positive, and had acute and chronic GVHD. The graft donor may account for some of the T cells. Each CDR3 is given with its conserved first and last residue. A D gene is named only where the DNA matches it firmly. Some rows have no size entry. The others give once, few or many, or a class for an expanded clone.

j_call d_call v_call clone_size cdr3_nt cdr3_aa
TRBJ1-2 - TRBV28 - TGTGCCAGCAGCGACCACTCACAGGTTTTTATGGGTGGCTACACCTTC CASSDHSQVFMGGYTF
TRBJ2-7 TRBD2 TRBV7-8 - TGTGCCAGCACCCCGGGACTAGCGGGAGATTCTACCTACGAGCAGTACTTC CASTPGLAGDSTYEQYF
TRBJ1-4 - TRBV6-5 - TGTGCCAGCAGTTCCGGACAGCGTAATGAAAAACTGTTTTTT CASSSGQRNEKLFF
TRBJ1-4 - TRBV18 - TGTGCCAGCTCCCAGGTAGCAACTAATGAAAAACTGTTTTTT CASSQVATNEKLFF
TRBJ1-1 - TRBV29-1 - TGCAGCGTTCTACAGTACACTGAAGCTTTCTTT CSVLQYTEAFF
TRBJ2-7 TRBD1 TRBV6-5 few TGTGCCAGCAGTTACTCGACAGGGGCCCCTAGGGAGCAGTACTTC CASSYSTGAPREQYF
TRBJ1-2 TRBD1 TRBV6-6 - TGTGCCAGCAGGACCGGGACAGGGGAGGACTATGGCTACACCTTC CASRTGTGEDYGYTF
TRBJ2-7 TRBD1 TRBV11-3 - TGTGCCAGCAGCCCCGGACAGGGTTCCTACGAGCAGTACTTC CASSPGQGSYEQYF
TRBJ2-7 - TRBV28 - TGTGCCAGCAGTTTCTCTGTTAGCTCTGGGGAGCAGTACTTC CASSFSVSSGEQYF
TRBJ2-7 TRBD2 TRBV6-5 - TGTGCCAGCAGTTATGGGGGGGGTTCCTACGAGCAGTACTTC CASSYGGGSYEQYF
TRBJ2-1 TRBD2 TRBV7-9 - TGTGCCAGCAGCTTTGGGAGCGGGAGCTCCTACAATGAGCAGTTCTTC CASSFGSGSSYNEQFF
TRBJ1-6 TRBD1 TRBV27 once TGTGCCAGCAGTTTCCAGGGGGCTGATTCACCCCTCCACTTT CASSFQGADSPLHF
TRBJ1-3 TRBD1 TRBV5-4 - TGTGCCAGCAGCTTGGCAGGGGGCGCTCGGGGAAACACCATATATTTT CASSLAGGARGNTIYF
TRBJ2-2 TRBD2 TRBV10-2 - TGCGCCAGCAGTAGCGGGGGGAACACCGGGGAGCTGTTTTTT CASSSGGNTGELFF
TRBJ2-1 - TRBV5-1 - TGCGCCAGCAGCTTCATGCTAGCCGCTTCCAATGAGCAGTTCTTC CASSFMLAASNEQFF
TRBJ2-7 TRBD1 TRBV19 - TGTGCCAGTAGTATCCTCGACAGGGACGAGCAGTACTTC CASSILDRDEQYF
TRBJ2-1 - TRBV2 - TGTGCCAGCAGTGAAGAACATTTCGTTGAGCAGTTCTTC CASSEEHFVEQFF
TRBJ2-7 TRBD2 TRBV29-1 - TGCAGCGTCGTCTTGCTAGCGGGAGGCGAGCAGTACTTC CSVVLLAGGEQYF
TRBJ2-2 TRBD2 TRBV6-4 - TGTGCCAGCAGTGACTCGTTTACTAGCGGGACCGGGGAGCTGTTTTTT CASSDSFTSGTGELFF
TRBJ2-6 - TRBV27 - TGTGCCAGCACTCCTCTATCTGGGGCCAACGTCCTGACTTTC CASTPLSGANVLTF
TRBJ2-7 - TRBV5-1 - TGCGCCAGCAGCCCGGACAAGACCTACGAGCAGTACTTC CASSPDKTYEQYF
TRBJ1-1 - TRBV11-2 - TGTGCCAGCAGCTTGCGCGCCCGAGGTGCTGAAGCTTTCTTT CASSLRARGAEAFF
TRBJ2-7 - TRBV5-5 - TGTGCCAGCAGCCTAGGACAGTACGAGCAGTACTTC CASSLGQYEQYF
TRBJ2-5 TRBD2 TRBV5-5 - TGTGCCAGCAGCTTAGAGCGGGAGGACGAAGAGACCCAGTACTTC CASSLEREDEETQYF
TRBJ1-3 - TRBV6-5 - TGTGCCAGCAGTCAGGATTCTGGAAACACCATATATTTT CASSQDSGNTIYF
TRBJ2-7 TRBD2 TRBV13 - TGTGCCAGCAGCTACTCGAGCGGGAGTATCTACGAGCAGTACTTC CASSYSSGSIYEQYF
TRBJ2-2 TRBD2 TRBV11-2 - TGTGCCAGCAGCCCTTCTAGCGGGAGCGGCACCGGGGAGCTGTTTTTT CASSPSSGSGTGELFF
TRBJ2-5 - TRBV5-1 once TGCGCCAGCAGCTTGTCTGGGGGGGCAGGGGAGACCCAGTACTTC CASSLSGGAGETQYF
TRBJ1-2 - TRBV2 - TGTGCCAGCAGTGAGTTCCCGGGGTCAGCTAACTATGGCTACACCTTC CASSEFPGSANYGYTF
TRBJ2-3 TRBD2 TRBV5-1 once TGCGCCAGCAGCCCCCGAGGGAGCGGGAGGAAGGCAGATACGCAGTATTTT CASSPRGSGRKADTQYF
TRBJ2-7 TRBD1 TRBV7-2 - TGTGCCAGCAGCTTCGACAGGGTCGTCAACGAGCAGTACTTC CASSFDRVVNEQYF
TRBJ1-2 TRBD1 TRBV28 - TGTGCCAGCAGACGGACAGGTCCCTATGGCTACACCTTC CASRRTGPYGYTF
TRBJ2-5 TRBD1 TRBV10-1 - TGCGCCAGCAGTACTGGACAGGGATGGACCCAGTACTTC CASSTGQGWTQYF
TRBJ2-3 - TRBV27 - TGTGCCAGCAGTCCAGGGGACCGCACAGATACGCAGTATTTT CASSPGDRTDTQYF
TRBJ2-7 TRBD2 TRBV11-2 few TGTGCCAGCAGCTTGGTTTTAGCGGGCCTTCCTAAATTCTACGAGCAGTACTTC CASSLVLAGLPKFYEQYF
TRBJ1-1 - TRBV4-1 - TGCGCCAGCAGCCAAGAATCCGGGGTGGGTCGGATGAACACTGAAGCTTTCTTT CASSQESGVGRMNTEAFF
TRBJ2-2 - TRBV11-2 few TGTGCCAGCAGCTTGGATAGCGGTGCGAACACCGGGGAGCTGTTTTTT CASSLDSGANTGELFF
TRBJ2-7 - TRBV5-6 - TGTGCCAGCAGCTTGGCTTCGAGCTCCTACGAGCAGTACTTC CASSLASSSYEQYF